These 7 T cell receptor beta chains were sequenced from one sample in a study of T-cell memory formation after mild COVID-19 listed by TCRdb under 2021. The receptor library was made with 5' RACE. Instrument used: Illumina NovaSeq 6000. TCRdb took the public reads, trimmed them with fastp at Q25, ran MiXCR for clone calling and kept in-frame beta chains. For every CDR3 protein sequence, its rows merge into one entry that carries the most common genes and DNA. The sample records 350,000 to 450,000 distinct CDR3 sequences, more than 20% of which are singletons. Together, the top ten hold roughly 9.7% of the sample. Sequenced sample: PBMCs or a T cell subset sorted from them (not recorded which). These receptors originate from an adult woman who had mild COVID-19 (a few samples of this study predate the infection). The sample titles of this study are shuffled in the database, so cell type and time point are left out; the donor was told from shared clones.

The CDR3 DNA is TGTGCCAGCAGCCCCAACCACCTTGCCGGGGGCTACACCTTC. Amino acid sequence: CASSPNHLAGGYTF. The chain links TRBV9 to TRBJ1-2, with no clear D. The V and J ends lost 4 bases and 8 bases respectively, with 18 bases between them. CDR1 is SGDLS, CDR2 YYNGEE, per germline. The CDR3 is made up of 14 amino acids.

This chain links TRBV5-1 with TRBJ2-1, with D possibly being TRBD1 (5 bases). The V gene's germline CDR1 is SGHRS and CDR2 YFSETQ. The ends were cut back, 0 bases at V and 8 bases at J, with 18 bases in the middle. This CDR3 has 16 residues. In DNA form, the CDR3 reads TGCGCCAGCAGCTTGGGGGTTAGCAGGGAAGTTGATGAGCAGTTCTTC. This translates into CASSLGVSREVDEQFF.

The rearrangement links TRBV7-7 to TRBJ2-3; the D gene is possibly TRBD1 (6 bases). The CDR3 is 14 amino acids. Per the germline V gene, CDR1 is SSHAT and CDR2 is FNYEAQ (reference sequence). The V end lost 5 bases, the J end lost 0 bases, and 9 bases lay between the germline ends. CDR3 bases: TGTGCCAGCAGCGCCGACAGGAGCACAGATACGCAGTATTTT. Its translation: CASSADRSTDTQYF.

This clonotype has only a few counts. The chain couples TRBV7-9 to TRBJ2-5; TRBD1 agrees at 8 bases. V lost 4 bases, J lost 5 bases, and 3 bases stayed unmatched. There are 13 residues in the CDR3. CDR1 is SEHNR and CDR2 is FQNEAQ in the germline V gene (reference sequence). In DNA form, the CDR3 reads TGTGCCAGCAGCTCCCGGGACAGGGAGACCCAGTACTTC. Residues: CASSSRDRETQYF. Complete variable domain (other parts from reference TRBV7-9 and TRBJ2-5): DTGVSQNPRHKITKRGQNVTFRCDPISEHNRLYWYRQTLGQGPEFLTYFQNEAQLEKSRLLSDRFSAERPKGSFSTLEIQRTEQGDSAMYLCASSSRDRETQYFGPGTRLLVL.

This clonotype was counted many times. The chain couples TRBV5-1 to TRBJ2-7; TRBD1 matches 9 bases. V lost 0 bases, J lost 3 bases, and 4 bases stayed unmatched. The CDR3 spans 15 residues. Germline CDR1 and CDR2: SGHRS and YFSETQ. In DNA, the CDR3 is TGCGCCAGCAGCTTGGAGACAGGGGGGTTCTACGAGCAGTACTTC. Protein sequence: CASSLETGGFYEQYF.

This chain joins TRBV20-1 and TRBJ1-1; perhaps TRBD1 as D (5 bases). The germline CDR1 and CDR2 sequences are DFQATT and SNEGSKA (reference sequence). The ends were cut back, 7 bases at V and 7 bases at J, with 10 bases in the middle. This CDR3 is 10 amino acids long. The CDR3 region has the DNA TGCAGTGTCAGGGCGAGTGAAGCTTTCTTT. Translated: CSVRASEAFF.

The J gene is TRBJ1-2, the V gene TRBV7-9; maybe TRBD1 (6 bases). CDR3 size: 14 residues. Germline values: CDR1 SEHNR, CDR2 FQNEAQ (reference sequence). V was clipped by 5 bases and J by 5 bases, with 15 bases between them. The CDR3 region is CASSQPTGEYGYTF. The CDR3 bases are TGTGCCAGCAGCCAGCCGACAGGAGAATATGGCTACACCTTC.